The rows below give T cell receptor beta chains drawn from one sample of a study of CD8 T cells in Susac syndrome. MiXCR, run by TCRdb on the immunoSEQ multiplex PCR reads, gives a single entry per CDR3 protein. The sample lists 120,000 to 150,000 distinct CDR3 sequences, approximately 95% seen once, with over 0.065% in the top ten. The sequenced sample was CD4+ T cells from PBMCs. Receptors were obtained from a human donor with Susac syndrome. The conserved cysteine and the conserved F or W are not part of the CDR3 here. The order of the fields is clone size, V gene, J gene, CDR3 protein. For some rows the clone size is stated as once, few or many, or as a class when expanded; others skip it.

abundance: once; v_gene: TRBV24-1; j_gene: TRBJ2-3; CDR3aa: ATSPDRVDFADTQY
abundance: once; v_gene: TRBV18; j_gene: TRBJ1-1; CDR3aa: ASSPFGGGGTEAF
abundance: NA; v_gene: TRBV7-9; j_gene: TRBJ2-4; CDR3aa: ASSFGVAGDIQY
abundance: NA; v_gene: TRBV9; j_gene: TRBJ2-4; CDR3aa: ASSVNAGLAKNIQY
abundance: NA; v_gene: TRBV28; j_gene: TRBJ1-5; CDR3aa: ASSLRGAPQH
abundance: NA; v_gene: TRBV7-9; j_gene: TRBJ2-1; CDR3aa: ATTPAGTYNEQF
abundance: NA; v_gene: TRBV24-1; j_gene: TRBJ2-2; CDR3aa: ATSAAGLAGELF
abundance: NA; v_gene: TRBV30; j_gene: TRBJ1-2; CDR3aa: AWSVGMSNYGYT
abundance: NA; v_gene: TRBV19; j_gene: TRBJ1-2; CDR3aa: ASTEGPYGYT
abundance: NA; v_gene: TRBV5-4; j_gene: TRBJ1-2; CDR3aa: ASSLVGRGNGYT
abundance: NA; v_gene: TRBV14; j_gene: TRBJ2-5; CDR3aa: ASSPGLVLQETQY
abundance: NA; v_gene: TRBV11-2; j_gene: TRBJ1-2; CDR3aa: ASSPGAAENYGYT
abundance: NA; v_gene: TRBV20-1; j_gene: TRBJ2-2; CDR3aa: SAPQGGSTGELF
abundance: NA; v_gene: TRBV24-1; j_gene: TRBJ1-6; CDR3aa: ATSGSYNSPLH
abundance: NA; v_gene: TRBV6-1; j_gene: TRBJ2-3; CDR3aa: ASSEVGGGGTDTQY
abundance: NA; v_gene: TRBV2; j_gene: TRBJ2-7; CDR3aa: ASSEAYSGPYEQY
abundance: NA; v_gene: TRBV18; j_gene: TRBJ1-5; CDR3aa: ASSPEEYQPQH
abundance: once; v_gene: TRBV6-5; j_gene: TRBJ1-1; CDR3aa: ASSQTTVNTEAF
abundance: NA; v_gene: TRBV11-3; j_gene: TRBJ2-1; CDR3aa: ASGPGGRNEQF
abundance: NA; v_gene: TRBV11-2; j_gene: TRBJ2-3; CDR3aa: ASSLLRHGGGRDTQY
abundance: NA; v_gene: TRBV29-1; j_gene: TRBJ2-7; CDR3aa: SVDSGEQY
abundance: NA; v_gene: TRBV21-1; j_gene: TRBJ2-1; CDR3aa: AIPTVYNEQF
abundance: NA; v_gene: TRBV12-3/TRBV12-4; j_gene: TRBJ2-7; CDR3aa: ASRQRLTYEQY
abundance: NA; v_gene: TRBV10-3; j_gene: TRBJ2-4; CDR3aa: AISDCFQY
abundance: once; v_gene: TRBV25-1; j_gene: TRBJ2-7; CDR3aa: ASSQMASYEQY
abundance: NA; v_gene: TRBV12-3/TRBV12-4; j_gene: TRBJ1-3; CDR3aa: ASSRGNTIY
abundance: once; v_gene: TRBV3-1; j_gene: TRBJ1-1; CDR3aa: ASSVRGAKTEAF
abundance: NA; v_gene: TRBV25-1; j_gene: TRBJ2-1; CDR3aa: ASSVLGSAGYNEQF
abundance: NA; v_gene: TRBV3-1; j_gene: TRBJ1-1; CDR3aa: ASRGGTDTEAF
abundance: NA; v_gene: TRBV3-1; j_gene: TRBJ2-5; CDR3aa: AAARGQETQY
abundance: once; v_gene: TRBV6-5; j_gene: TRBJ2-1; CDR3aa: ASSYGTPSYNEQF
abundance: NA; v_gene: TRBV12-3/TRBV12-4; j_gene: TRBJ1-1; CDR3aa: ASSPLTEGMQAF
abundance: NA; v_gene: TRBV27; j_gene: TRBJ2-5; CDR3aa: ASIRRETQY
abundance: NA; v_gene: TRBV9; j_gene: TRBJ2-6; CDR3aa: ASSVEGLGAGANVLT
abundance: NA; v_gene: TRBV11-2; j_gene: TRBJ1-6; CDR3aa: ASSVGVAYNSPLH
abundance: NA; v_gene: TRBV12-3/TRBV12-4; j_gene: TRBJ2-1; CDR3aa: ASTLAEGSYNEQF